These 11 T cell receptor beta chains share one sample of origin, sequenced in a study of cytomegalovirus exposure and HLA in healthy donors. Repertoires were generated with immunoSEQ multiplex PCR, while TCRdb's copy carries only in-frame clones and drops some. The sample includes 95,000 to 150,000 clones, roughly 95% of them seen just once. The sample comprised PBMCs. The receptors here all came from a man between 18 and 29 years old in good health and CMV-seronegative.

This clone was seen only once. The chain uses TRBV4-3 and TRBJ2-1; TRBD2 matches at 9 bases. J lost 0 bases, V lost 7 bases, and 4 bases had no gene match. CDR3 length: 15 residues. Germline V gene data show CDR1 as LGHNA and CDR2 as YSLEER. CDR3 residues: CASKSSGSSYNEQFF. CDR3 in DNA: TGCGCCAGCAAGAGTAGCGGGAGCTCCTACAATGAGCAGTTCTTC.

V usage is TRBV6-5 and J usage is TRBJ2-3; a weak D match, TRBD2 (5 bases). The germline gives CDR1 MNHEY, CDR2 SVGAGI. This CDR3 region has 14 residues. Trimming pared 3 bases from V and 2 bases from J, leaving 9 bases between. The CDR3 is CASSYGLSTDTQYF. CDR3 coding DNA: TGTGCCAGCAGTTATGGACTTTCCACAGATACGCAGTATTTT.

This chain connects TRBV5-1 to TRBJ1-1; D uncertain. The CDR3 sequence is 14 residues long. Germline lookup yields CDR1 SGHRS and CDR2 YFSETQ. The germline V and J ends were trimmed by 0 bases and 3 bases, with 9 bases remaining between them. CDR3 loop: CASSLARWDTEAFF. The CDR3 DNA is TGCGCCAGCAGCTTGGCTAGGTGGGACACTGAAGCTTTCTTT.

The chain carries TRBV7-9 and TRBJ1-2; no reliable D call. In germline, CDR1 is SEHNR, CDR2 FQNEAQ (reference sequence). V gave up 1 base and J gave up 6 bases, with 12 bases separating them. The CDR3 totals 14 residues. The CDR3 nucleotides read TGTGCCAGCAGCTTAGTTGGAGGGATGGATGGCTACACCTTC. It translates to CASSLVGGMDGYTF.

This sequence joins TRBV23-1 and TRBJ2-7, with 8 bases identical to TRBD2. TRBV23-1 is marked as an open reading frame, function uncertain. The CDR3 totals 13 residues. J gave up 7 bases and V 8 bases, and 10 bases lay outside the gene matches. The CDR3 reads CASRRAGAGEQYF. The CDR3 DNA reads TGCGCCAGCCGGCGAGCGGGAGCGGGTGAGCAGTACTTC.

This sequence joins TRBV7-3 and TRBJ2-2; 10 nucleotides align to TRBD2. The CDR3 covers 16 residues. V shed 4 bases, J shed 7 bases, and the junction held 9 bases outside the gene matches. CDR1 SGHTA and CDR2 FQGTGA come from the germline V gene. The CDR3 loop reads CASSSPAGGPNGELFF. The CDR3 region has the DNA TGTGCCAGCAGCTCACCAGCGGGAGGGCCGAACGGGGAGCTGTTTTTT.

This chain links TRBV5-1 with TRBJ2-7, with D hard to call. Trimming pared 4 bases from V and 3 bases from J, leaving 5 bases between. The CDR3 extends over 11 amino acids. CDR1 is SGHRS, CDR2 YFSETQ, per germline. The CDR3 sequence is CASSPGYEQYF. CDR3 DNA: TGCGCCAGCAGCCCCGGCTACGAGCAGTACTTC.

The V call is TRBV25-1, the J call TRBJ2-2; possible D gene TRBD2, 5 bases. V shed 3 bases and J shed 7 bases, with 12 bases lying between them. The CDR3 extends over 14 amino acids. Germline-derived CDR1 and CDR2 are MGHDK and SYGVNS. CDR3 in amino acids: CASSDLSRVGELFF. DNA of the CDR3: TGTGCCAGCAGTGATCTTTCGAGGGTCGGGGAGCTGTTTTTT.

The rearrangement uses TRBV6-5 and TRBJ2-5, with D unclear. CDR1 and CDR2 from the germline V gene are MNHEY and SVGAGI. Trimming removed 6 bases at V and 5 bases at J, with 7 bases between. This CDR3 has 11 amino acids. Written as DNA, the CDR3 is TGTGCCAGCAGCAACTCGGAGACCCAGTACTTC. It encodes CASSNSETQYF.

This clone has a single count. CDR3 bases: TGTGCCAGCAGCCAAAAGCTACCTCTAGCGGGAGCTTTACTGACCCACAATGAGCAGTTCTTC. Its protein product is CASSQKLPLAGALLTHNEQFF. The rearrangement joins TRBV14 to TRBJ2-1; 10 positions agree with TRBD2. Germline loops: CDR1 SGHDN, CDR2 FVKESK. Trimming took 2 bases from V and 5 from J; bases not matched to a gene: 21. The CDR3 runs 21 residues.

The chain has TRBV28 and TRBJ2-1, with TRBD2 matching 8 bases. The V gene end was trimmed by 7 bases and the J gene end by 6 bases; junction bases not matched to a gene: 8. This CDR3 is 14 amino acids long. Germline CDR1 MDHEN, CDR2 SYDVKM. The chain's CDR3 is CASTRREVGNEQFF. The CDR3 coding sequence is TGTGCCAGCACCCGGCGGGAGGTAGGCAATGAGCAGTTCTTC.